This TCR beta chain was documented in a study of cytomegalovirus exposure and HLA in healthy donors. Study-wide context: Sequencing of 150 million to 200 million T cells in an earlier analysis found more than 100 million unique TCR beta sequences. Membership in the Caucasian-associated ancestry cluster was found for around 81% of approximately 380 genotyped donors. Study observations and caveats: A later analysis showed that HLA-associated TCR beta chains had undergone more clonal expansion than equally common others.

Primers for the PCR totalled 60 Vbeta and 13 Jbeta. Some clones are missing from TCRdb's copy, which holds only in-frame ones; the method was immunoSEQ multiplex PCR. This sample lists under 200,000 clones; its ten largest clones have around 1.9%. V shed 3 bases and J shed 4 bases, with 10 bases lying between them. This CDR3 is built from 14 residues. Germline-derived CDR1 and CDR2 are KGHSH and LQKENI. With regard to this clone: The antigen remains unidentified.

Sequenced: PBMCs. J is TRBJ1-3 and V is TRBV18; D unclear. The clonotype comes from a young man in good health and CMV-seronegative. The CDR3 DNA reads as TGTGCCAGCTCACCCCAGGCAAACGGAAACACCATATATTTT. Encoded protein: CASSPQANGNTIYF.